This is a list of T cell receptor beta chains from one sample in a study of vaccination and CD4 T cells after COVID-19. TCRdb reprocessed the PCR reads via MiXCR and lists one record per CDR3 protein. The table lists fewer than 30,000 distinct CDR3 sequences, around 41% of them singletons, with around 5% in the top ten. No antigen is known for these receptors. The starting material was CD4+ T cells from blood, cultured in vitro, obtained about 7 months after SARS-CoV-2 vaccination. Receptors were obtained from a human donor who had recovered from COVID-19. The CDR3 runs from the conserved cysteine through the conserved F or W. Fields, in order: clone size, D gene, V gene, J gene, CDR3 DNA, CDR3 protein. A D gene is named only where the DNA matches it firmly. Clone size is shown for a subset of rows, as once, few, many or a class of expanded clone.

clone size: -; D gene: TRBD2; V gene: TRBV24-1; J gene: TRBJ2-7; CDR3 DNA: TGTGCCACCAGTGACACTAAAGGGACTAGCGGAACCTACGAGCAGTACTTC; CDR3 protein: CATSDTKGTSGTYEQYF
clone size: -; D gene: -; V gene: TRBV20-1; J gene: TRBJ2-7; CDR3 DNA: TGCAGTGCTAACAGACAACGTACGGGGGAGCAGTACTTC; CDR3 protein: CSANRQRTGEQYF
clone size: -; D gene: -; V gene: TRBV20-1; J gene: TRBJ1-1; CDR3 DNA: TGCAGTGCCCGCTCGGACAGTGAAGCTTTCTTT; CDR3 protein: CSARSDSEAFF
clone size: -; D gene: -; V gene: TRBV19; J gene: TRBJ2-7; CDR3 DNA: TGTGCCAGTAGTGGTACAGGGTACTACGAGCAGTACTTC; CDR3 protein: CASSGTGYYEQYF
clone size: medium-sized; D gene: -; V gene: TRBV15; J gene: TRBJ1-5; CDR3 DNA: TGTGCCACCAGCAGAGACAGGATCAATCAGCCCCAGCATTTT; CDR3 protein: CATSRDRINQPQHF
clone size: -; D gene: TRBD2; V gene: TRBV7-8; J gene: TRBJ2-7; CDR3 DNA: TGTGCCAGCAGCTCCCTAGCGGGAGCGGGGGGCGAGCAGTACTTC; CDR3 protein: CASSSLAGAGGEQYF
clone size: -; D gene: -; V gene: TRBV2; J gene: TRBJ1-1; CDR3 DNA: TGTGCCAGCGAAACGGTCGGGAACACTGAAGCTTTCTTT; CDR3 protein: CASETVGNTEAFF
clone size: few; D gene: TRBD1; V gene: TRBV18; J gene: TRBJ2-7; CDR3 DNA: TGTGCCAGCTCAAGGGGACAGGGAGGATACTACGAGCAGTACTTC; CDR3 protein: CASSRGQGGYYEQYF
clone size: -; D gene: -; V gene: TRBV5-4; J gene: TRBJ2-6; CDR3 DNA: TGTGCCAGCAGCTTGTCCGGGTCTGGGGCCAACGTCCTGACTTTC; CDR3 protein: CASSLSGSGANVLTF
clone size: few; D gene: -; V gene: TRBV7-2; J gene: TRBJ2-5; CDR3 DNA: TGTGCCAGCAGCCCTTTGGGGGCTGGGGAGACCCAGTACTTC; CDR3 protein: CASSPLGAGETQYF
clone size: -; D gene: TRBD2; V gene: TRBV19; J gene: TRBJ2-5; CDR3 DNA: TGTGCCAGTAGTACGGTAGCGGGAGGGCCGGGGACCCAGTACTTC; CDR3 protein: CASSTVAGGPGTQYF
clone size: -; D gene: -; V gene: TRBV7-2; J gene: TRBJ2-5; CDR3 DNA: TGTGCCAGCAGTAGAGGGATTTTCGAGACCCAGTACTTC; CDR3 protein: CASSRGIFETQYF
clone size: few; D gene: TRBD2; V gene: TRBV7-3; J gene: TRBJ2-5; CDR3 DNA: TGTGCCAGCAGCTTAACACCGGGACTAGTAGAGACCCAGTACTTC; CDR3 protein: CASSLTPGLVETQYF
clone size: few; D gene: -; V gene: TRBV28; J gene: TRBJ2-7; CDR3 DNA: TGTGCCAGCAGTCCTACCAATCAACCTGGGCAGTACTTC; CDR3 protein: CASSPTNQPGQYF
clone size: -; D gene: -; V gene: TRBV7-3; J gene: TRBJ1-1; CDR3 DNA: TGTGCCAGCAGCTCGGGACAGAACACTGAAGCTTTCTTT; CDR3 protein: CASSSGQNTEAFF
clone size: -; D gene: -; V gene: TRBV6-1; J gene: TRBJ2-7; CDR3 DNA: TGTGCCAGCAGCCGTACTCGGACTCCTGCCTACGAGCAGTACTTC; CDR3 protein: CASSRTRTPAYEQYF
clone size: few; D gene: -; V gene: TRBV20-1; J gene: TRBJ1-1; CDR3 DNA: TGCAGTGCAAGACGCATCTTAGAGGTCAGCACTGAAGCTTTCTTT; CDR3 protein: CSARRILEVSTEAFF
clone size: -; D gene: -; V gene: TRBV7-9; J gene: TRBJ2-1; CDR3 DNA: TGTGCCAGCAGCTTAATAGGAGATGCCTACAATGAGCAGTTCTTC; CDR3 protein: CASSLIGDAYNEQFF
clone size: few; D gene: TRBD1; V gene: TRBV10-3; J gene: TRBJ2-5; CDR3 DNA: TGTGCCATCAGAGGGGACAGGGCAGAGACCCAGTACTTC; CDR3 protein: CAIRGDRAETQYF
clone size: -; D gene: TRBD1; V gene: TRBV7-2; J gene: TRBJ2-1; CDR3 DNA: TGTGCCAGCAGCTATGCGACAGGGGGTTCCAATGAGCAGTTCTTC; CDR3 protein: CASSYATGGSNEQFF